A single sample gave rise to the 6 T cell receptor beta chains below, sequenced in a study of CD8 T cells in Susac syndrome. Random hexamers served to reverse transcribe roughly 0.5 to 1 ug RNA. TCRdb reanalysed the immunoSEQ multiplex PCR reads using MiXCR and keeps one entry per CDR3 protein. The sample yields about 170,000 distinct CDR3 sequences, approximately 95% seen once. Sequencing was performed on CD4+ T cells from PBMCs. These receptor sequences come from a human donor with multiple sclerosis.

The chain couples TRBV7-3 to TRBJ2-1; either TRBD1 or TRBD2 may fit D (5 bases each). Germline V gene data show CDR1 as SGHTA and CDR2 as FQGTGA. The CDR3 has 15 amino acids. V was pared by 1 base and J by 7 bases, with 14 bases between. CDR3 bases: TGTGCCAGCAGCTTAAGGGGGAGCCCCGAAAATGAGCAGTTCTTC. Protein: CASSLRGSPENEQFF. Based on the CDR3 plus reference TRBV7-3 and TRBJ2-1, the full variable domain is GAGVSQTPSNKVTEKGKYVELRCDPISGHTALYWYRQSLGQGPEFLIYFQGTGAADDSGLPNDRFFAVRPEGSVSTLKIQRTERGDSAVYLCASSLRGSPENEQFFGPGTRLTVL.

This clonotype has more than one count but fewer than ten. The chain joins TRBV7-2 to TRBJ1-5, with 7 bases aligning to TRBD1. With 1 base clipped from V and 1 base from J, the junction kept 1 base outside the gene matches. Germline assignment: CDR1 SGHTA and CDR2 FQGNSA. The CDR3 has 15 residues. The CDR3 is CASSLGQGSNQPQHF. In nucleotides, the CDR3 is TGTGCCAGCAGCTTAGGACAGGGAAGCAATCAGCCCCAGCATTTT.

The chain has TRBV7-2 and TRBJ2-5; TRBD2 aligns across 9 bases. The CDR3 spans 19 residues. CDR1 SGHTA and CDR2 FQGNSA come from the germline V gene. With 1 base clipped from V and 3 bases from J, the junction kept 15 bases outside the gene matches. The CDR3: CASSLEVLAGVHSEETQYF. As DNA, the CDR3 is TGTGCCAGCAGCTTAGAGGTTTTAGCGGGGGTGCATTCGGAAGAGACCCAGTACTTC.

The chain employs TRBV5-1 and TRBJ1-3, with 11 bases that match TRBD1. This CDR3 has 18 amino acids. V shed 1 base and J 2 bases; nucleotides not matched to a gene: 8. The germline CDR1 and CDR2 sequences are SGHRS and YFSETQ. For the CDR3, the DNA is TGCGCCAGCAGCTTGACCGGACAGGGGGCGCCCCCTGGAAACACCATATATTTT. This gives the protein CASSLTGQGAPPGNTIYF.

The J gene is TRBJ2-5, the V gene TRBV9; D perhaps matches TRBD1 (6 bases). The CDR3 runs 14 residues. Germline V gene data show CDR1 as SGDLS and CDR2 as YYNGEE. The V end lost 3 bases, the J end lost 4 bases, and 13 bases lay between the germline ends. The CDR3 protein is CASSAQGNGETQYF. CDR3 coding DNA: TGTGCCAGCAGCGCTCAGGGGAATGGAGAGACCCAGTACTTC.

The J gene is TRBJ2-2, the V gene TRBV3-1, with a tentative D call TRBD1 (6 bases). Trimming cost V 4 bases and J 1 base, with 10 bases left between them. The germline V gene has CDR1 LGHDT and CDR2 YNNKEL (reference sequence). The CDR3 is 15 residues long. The CDR3 DNA reads as TGTGCCAGCAGCCGAATGACAGGGAACACCGGGGAGCTGTTTTTT. Its translation: CASSRMTGNTGELFF.